Each of the 30 T cell receptor beta chains below was sequenced from the same sample in a study of T cell responses to AZD1222 COVID-19 vaccine. Libraries were prepared by immunoSEQ multiplex PCR; TCRdb keeps only in-frame clonotypes and omits some of them. The sample yields roughly 62,000 clones, about 74% seen once. The input for sequencing was peripheral blood, taken on day 0 of AZD1222 vaccination. These receptors were collected from an adult in good health.

The chain links TRBV21-1 to TRBJ2-5; the table's D call, TRBD2, was not checked against the DNA. TRBV21-1 is described as a pseudogene. CDR3 size: 17 residues. CDR3 sequence: CASSRSRLAGDQETQYF. DNA of the CDR3: TGTGCCAGCAGCAGGTCTAGACTAGCGGGGGATCAAGAGACCCAGTACTTC.

The chain joins TRBV2 to TRBJ1-5; perhaps TRBD1 as D (6 bases). Trimming left V 5 bases short and J 3 bases short, with 11 bases between. Germline-derived CDR1 and CDR2 are SNHLY and FYNNEI. The CDR3 extends over 14 amino acids. The CDR3: CASSSTGINQPQHF. The DNA for the CDR3 is TGTGCCAGCAGTTCTACAGGGATCAATCAGCCCCAGCATTTT.

V is TRBV4-3 and J is TRBJ1-1; D not certain. Per the germline V gene, CDR1 is LGHNA and CDR2 is YSLEER. Trimming left V 1 base short and J 5 bases short, with 2 bases between. The CDR3 runs to 11 residues. Here the CDR3 reads CASSQGTEAFF. In nucleotides, the CDR3 is TGCGCCAGCAGCCAAGGGACTGAAGCTTTCTTT.

This sequence joins TRBV7-2 and TRBJ2-3, with D possibly called TRBD1 or TRBD2 (5 bases each). Germline V gene sequence: CDR1 SGHTA, CDR2 FQGNSA. The ends were cut back, 0 bases at V and 1 base at J, with 8 bases in the middle. CDR3 length equals 15 residues. Here the CDR3 reads CASSLAGDRTDTQYF. The CDR3 DNA is TGTGCCAGCAGCTTAGCCGGGGACCGCACAGATACGCAGTATTTT.

The chain has TRBV27 and TRBJ1-6; tentatively, D is TRBD1 (5 bases). The CDR3 extends over 17 amino acids. V dropped 5 bases and J dropped 2 bases, with 16 bases sitting between them. Germline values: CDR1 MNHEY, CDR2 SMNVEV (reference sequence). The CDR3 DNA reads TGTGCCAGCAGTCAAGGACGGGGGAGGACCTATAATTCACCCCTCCACTTT. This gives the protein CASSQGRGRTYNSPLHF.

V gene TRBV14 combines with J gene TRBJ1-2; a possible D gene is TRBD1 (6 bases). Germline CDR1 SGHDN, CDR2 FVKESK. The V and J ends lost 3 bases and 0 bases respectively, with 11 bases between them. The CDR3 has 15 amino acids. The CDR3: CASSQVQGPNYGYTF. In DNA form, the CDR3 reads TGTGCCAGCAGCCAGGTACAGGGTCCTAACTATGGCTACACCTTC.

This clone has just one count. The chain recombines TRBV6-1 with TRBJ2-4; no clear D gene. Germline V gene data show CDR1 as MNHNS and CDR2 as SASEGT. The CDR3 is made up of 12 amino acids. Trimming removed 2 bases at V and 6 bases at J, with 5 bases between. Written as DNA, the CDR3 is TGTGCCAGCAGTGAAACGGGAAACATTCAGTACTTC. Protein product: CASSETGNIQYF.

This rearrangement joins TRBV15 to TRBJ2-7; weak D call: TRBD1 (5 bases). Trimming removed 0 bases from V and 2 bases from J, with 17 bases in between. The germline CDR1 and CDR2 sequences are LNHNV and YYDKDF (reference sequence). CDR3 length equals 17 residues. CDR3: CATSREILRTNTYEQYF. Here the CDR3 DNA reads TGTGCCACCAGCAGAGAAATTTTGCGGACAAACACCTACGAGCAGTACTTC.

The chain has TRBV27 and TRBJ2-2, with 14 bases matching TRBD2. Losses at the gene ends were 5 bases for V and 5 bases for J; bases not matched to a gene: 13. This CDR3 has 19 amino acids. Germline loops: CDR1 MNHEY, CDR2 SMNVEV (reference sequence). In DNA form, the CDR3 reads TGTGCCAGCAGTACTGGACTAGCGGGGGGCCGACATCTAACCGGGGAGCTGTTTTTT. Amino acid sequence: CASSTGLAGGRHLTGELFF.

This clone has just one count. This chain links TRBV4-3 with TRBJ2-3; D remains unclear. Trimming took 0 bases from V and 5 from J, leaving 12 bases between them. The CDR3 extends over 15 amino acids. Per the germline V gene, CDR1 is LGHNA and CDR2 is YSLEER. The CDR3 DNA sequence: TGCGCCAGCAGCCAAGACCCATTTACCCTAGATACGCAGTATTTT. Encoded protein: CASSQDPFTLDTQYF.

The DNA for the CDR3 is TGTGCCAGCAGTTACTCACAAAACAATGAGCAGTTCTTC. This translates into CASSYSQNNEQFF. The rearrangement uses TRBV6-5 and TRBJ2-1; D remains unclear. The CDR3 contains 13 residues. Germline CDR1 reads MNHEY; CDR2 reads SVGAGI. V gave up 0 bases and J gave up 5 bases, with 5 bases separating them.

The genes are TRBV7-2 and TRBJ2-7; 7 bases agree with TRBD1. Germline CDR1 is SGHTA and CDR2 is FQGNSA. The trim removed 0 bases at V and 3 bases at J, leaving 5 bases unmatched. CDR3 length equals 15 residues. The CDR3 nucleotides are TGTGCCAGCAGCTTAGCCCCCCCAGGGGGCTACGAGCAGTACTTC. This translates into CASSLAPPGGYEQYF.

The DNA for the CDR3 is TGTGCCAGCAGTTTAATACCCCTAGCGGGAAGCACAGATACGCAGTATTTT. Protein product: CASSLIPLAGSTDTQYF. This chain links TRBV27 with TRBJ2-3, with TRBD2 identical over 9 bases. The CDR3 extends over 17 amino acids. Germline V gene sequence: CDR1 MNHEY, CDR2 SMNVEV (reference sequence). Unmatched junction bases numbered 6, after V lost 2 bases and J lost 0 bases.

The chain employs TRBV7-2 and TRBJ2-1, with D possibly called TRBD1 or TRBD2 (5 bases each). CDR1 SGHTA and CDR2 FQGNSA come from the germline V gene. The CDR3 has 15 amino acids. The ends were cut back, 6 bases at V and 1 base at J, with 13 bases in the middle. In nucleotides, the CDR3 is TGTGCCAGCAGTTCCGAGTGGGGGTCCTACAATGAGCAGTTCTTC. It yields the protein CASSSEWGSYNEQFF.

CDR3 nucleotides: TGTGCCAGCAGTGAAGGGGACAGGGCCACAGATACGCAGTATTTT. Translated, it gives CASSEGDRATDTQYF. The rearrangement uses TRBV2 and TRBJ2-3; the match to TRBD1 covers 9 bases. V shed 1 base and J 2 bases; nucleotides not matched to a gene: 1. This CDR3 comprises 15 residues. Germline V gives CDR1 SNHLY, CDR2 FYNNEI.

The chain is built from TRBV7-2 and TRBJ2-3; maybe TRBD2 (6 bases). The CDR3 sequence is 14 residues long. Germline CDR1 SGHTA, CDR2 FQGNSA. The V gene lost 5 bases and the J gene lost 0 bases, with 9 bases spanning the gap. This CDR3 reads CASSTGTSTDTQYF. Here the CDR3 DNA reads TGTGCCAGCAGCACGGGGACTAGCACAGATACGCAGTATTTT. Based on the CDR3 plus reference TRBV7-2 and TRBJ2-3, the full variable domain is GAGVSQSPSNKVTEKGKDVELRCDPISGHTALYWYRQSLGQGLEFLIYFQGNSAPDKSGLPSDRFSAERTGGSVSTLTIQRTQQEDSAVYLCASSTGTSTDTQYFGPGTRLTVL.

This clone has more than one count but fewer than ten. The chain is built from TRBV2 and TRBJ2-3, with unresolved D. The ends were cut back, 6 bases at V and 3 bases at J, with 10 bases in the middle. The length of the CDR3 is 13 residues. The germline CDR1 and CDR2 sequences are SNHLY and FYNNEI. CDR3: CASSRTLTDTQYF. CDR3 sequence (DNA): TGTGCCAGCAGCCGCACTCTAACAGATACGCAGTATTTT.

There are a few counts of this clone. The rearrangement links TRBV29-1 to TRBJ1-2, with D perhaps matching TRBD1 (6 bases). The CDR3 loop spans 11 amino acids. Germline CDR1 is SQVTM and CDR2 is ANQGSEA. V was trimmed by 7 bases and J by 3 bases, leaving 9 bases between them. This CDR3 reads CSAWTDYGYTF. The CDR3 DNA sequence: TGCAGCGCCTGGACAGACTATGGCTACACCTTC.

The chain joins TRBV19 to TRBJ2-3, with D perhaps matching TRBD1 (5 bases). The germline V gene has CDR1 LNHDA and CDR2 SQIVND (reference sequence). CDR3 length equals 15 residues. V gave up 4 bases and J gave up 4 bases, with 15 bases separating them. CDR3 in amino acids: CASSRGDTVPDTQYF. CDR3 coding DNA: TGTGCCAGTAGTAGGGGCGACACAGTCCCAGATACGCAGTATTTT.

The chain couples TRBV12-3 or TRBV12-4 to TRBJ1-2; 7 positions agree with TRBD1. J was trimmed by 4 bases and V by 3 bases; bases with no gene match: 2. This CDR3 is built from 13 residues. The CDR3 is CASSLRDSYGYTF. CDR3 sequence (DNA): TGTGCCAGCAGTTTGAGGGACAGCTATGGCTACACCTTC.

Ten or more counts support this clone. The rearrangement links TRBV6-1 to TRBJ2-7; D is unresolved. Trimming removed 2 bases from V and 3 bases from J, with 8 bases in between. This CDR3 region has 13 residues. Germline V gene data show CDR1 as MNHNS and CDR2 as SASEGT. The CDR3 DNA reads TGTGCCAGCAGTGAAAACCCCCTCTACGAGCAGTACTTC. This gives the protein CASSENPLYEQYF.

This clone was observed at least ten times. The rearrangement joins TRBV5-1 to TRBJ1-2, with TRBD1 matching 9 bases. Germline CDR1 reads SGHRS; CDR2 reads YFSETQ. The CDR3 totals 13 residues. The ends lost 4 bases at V and 6 bases at J; junction bases unmatched: 4. CDR3 sequence reads: CASSPWTGDGYTF. In DNA form, the CDR3 reads TGCGCCAGCAGCCCTTGGACAGGGGATGGCTACACCTTC.

V is TRBV7-2 and J is TRBJ1-6; D gene ambiguous. Germline CDR1 is SGHTA and CDR2 is FQGNSA. Trimming left V 0 bases short and J 5 bases short, with 5 bases between. CDR3 length: 14 residues. The CDR3 protein is CASSLARDNSPLHF. The CDR3 DNA follows: TGTGCCAGCAGCTTAGCTAGGGATAATTCACCCCTCCACTTT. The variable domain in full, with the rest retrieved from reference TRBV7-2 and TRBJ1-6, is GAGVSQSPSNKVTEKGKDVELRCDPISGHTALYWYRQSLGQGLEFLIYFQGNSAPDKSGLPSDRFSAERTGGSVSTLTIQRTQQEDSAVYLCASSLARDNSPLHFGNGTRLTVT.

This chain connects TRBV7-3 to TRBJ2-1; D gene uncertain. This CDR3 is 13 amino acids long. Per germline, CDR1 SGHTA and CDR2 FQGTGA. The V and J ends lost 2 bases and 5 bases respectively, with 7 bases between them. CDR3: CASSLSQNNEQFF. The CDR3 DNA follows: TGTGCCAGCAGCTTATCTCAGAACAATGAGCAGTTCTTC.

The genes are TRBV5-6 and TRBJ2-5; D unresolved. The length of the CDR3 is 15 residues. V lost 0 bases and J 5 bases, leaving 14 bases between the germline ends. Germline loops: CDR1 SGHDT, CDR2 YYEEEE. Here the CDR3 DNA reads TGTGCCAGCAGCTTGGCCAGGTTGTCGACGGAGACCCAGTACTTC. As protein: CASSLARLSTETQYF.

The chain joins TRBV5-8 to TRBJ1-6; 7 bases agree with TRBD1. Looked up from germline, CDR1 is SGHTS and CDR2 is YDEGEE. Unmatched junction bases numbered 4, after V lost 4 bases and J lost 3 bases. The CDR3 is 15 amino acids. The CDR3 DNA reads TGTGCCAGCAGCGGAGGGACAGTCTATAATTCACCCCTCCACTTT. This sequence encodes CASSGGTVYNSPLHF.

The chain is built from TRBV5-1 and TRBJ1-2; TRBD1 is a possible D gene (5 bases). Trimming left V 3 bases short and J 2 bases short, with 11 bases between. Germline V gene sequence: CDR1 SGHRS, CDR2 YFSETQ. CDR3 length equals 14 residues. CDR3 region: CASSSGTANYGYTF. CDR3 coding DNA: TGCGCCAGCAGCTCCGGGACGGCGAACTATGGCTACACCTTC.

The genes are TRBV20-1 and TRBJ2-7; D perhaps matches TRBD2 (5 bases). The CDR3 spans 11 residues. The germline gives CDR1 DFQATT, CDR2 SNEGSKA (reference sequence). Trimming took off 3 bases at V and 3 bases at J, with 6 bases between the two ends. The CDR3 region is CSASTSYEQYF. The CDR3 DNA reads as TGCAGTGCTAGCACTAGCTACGAGCAGTACTTC.

The rearrangement uses TRBV28 and TRBJ2-7; possibly TRBD2 for D (6 bases). Germline V gives CDR1 MDHEN, CDR2 SYDVKM. V lost 5 bases and J 7 bases, leaving 12 bases between the germline ends. The CDR3 runs to 12 residues. The CDR3 DNA sequence: TGTGCCAGCAGTCCTCGGGGGTGGGAGCAGTACTTC. This codes for CASSPRGWEQYF.

The chain couples TRBV2 to TRBJ1-4; 9 bases align to TRBD1. The CDR3 runs 16 residues. CDR1 is SNHLY, CDR2 FYNNEI, per germline. The V gene end was trimmed by 6 bases and the J gene end by 3 bases; junction bases not matched to a gene: 8. The CDR3 coding sequence is TGTGCCAGCAGCGACCGCGGGACAGGGTCTAATGAAAAACTGTTTTTT. This gives the protein CASSDRGTGSNEKLFF.